This T cell receptor beta chain appears in the sequencing data of a study of blood T cell repertoires in COVID-19. At the level of the study: T cells, B-cell-depleted T cells, or PBMCs supplied cDNA or gDNA.

In the original processing: From reference gene primer amplification, estimates of nucleated cell counts were derived. Repertoires were generated with immunoSEQ multiplex PCR, while TCRdb's copy carries only in-frame clones and drops some. The D gene and trimming were derived from the DNA, and the V and J assignments and clone size from that table. The sample has a few hundred thousand clones, roughly 81% seen once. Participant-reported clinical history was the basis for cohort assignment. Exposed participants came across a COVID-19 case within 2 weeks before study entry. Germline V gives CDR1 KGHSH, CDR2 LQKENI. V lost 6 bases and J lost 1, with 9 bases in between. This CDR3 has 13 residues.

The source of this sequence is a woman aged 50 to 60 who had been exposed to COVID-19. J is TRBJ1-1 and V is TRBV18; weak D call: TRBD1 (6 bases). The sequenced sample was PBMCs or T cells enriched from blood (not recorded which). The CDR3 is CASSQQGNTEAFF. The CDR3 coding sequence is TGTGCCAGCTCTCAACAGGGGAACACTGAAGCTTTCTTT.